This T cell receptor (beta chain) is drawn from a study of T cell therapy after organ transplantation. Notes on this clone: Its antigen is as yet unknown.

The CDR3 sequence is 15 residues long. V shed 8 bases and J 2 bases; nucleotides not matched to a gene: 7. The germline V gene encodes CDR1 WSHSY and CDR2 SAAADI. Only in-frame clones appear in the TCRdb table, and some are missing; sequencing was by immunoSEQ multiplex PCR. The table shows 50,000 or so clones, with approximately 94% occurring only once. General observations from the study: Both transferred clonotypes and endogenous ones absent from products apparently reconstituted.

Patients were solid-organ transplant recipients with drug-resistant or recurrent cytomegalovirus. Material: CD8+ T cells from blood, obtained before autologous CMV-specific T cell therapy. The chain uses TRBV10-2 and TRBJ1-5, with 9 bases identical to TRBD1. This TCR derives from a human patient who had received a solid organ transplant and had CMV disease. CDR3 coding DNA: TGCGCCAGCGGGACAGGGAACGGTGGCAATCAGCCCCAGCATTTT. It codes for CASGTGNGGNQPQHF.